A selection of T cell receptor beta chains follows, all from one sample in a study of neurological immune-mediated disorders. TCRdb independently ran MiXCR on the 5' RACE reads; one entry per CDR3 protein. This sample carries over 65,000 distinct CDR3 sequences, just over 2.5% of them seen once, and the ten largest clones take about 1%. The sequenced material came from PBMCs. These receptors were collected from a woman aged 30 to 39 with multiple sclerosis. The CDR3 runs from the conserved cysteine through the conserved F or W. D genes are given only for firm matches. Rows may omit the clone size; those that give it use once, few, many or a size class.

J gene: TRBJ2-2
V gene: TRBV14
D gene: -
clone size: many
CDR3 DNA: TGTGCCAGCAGCCAAGTTATATCGGTAACTGGGGAGCTGTTTTTT
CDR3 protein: CASSQVISVTGELFF

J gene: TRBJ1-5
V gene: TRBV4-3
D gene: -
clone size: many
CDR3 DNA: TGCGCCGAAAGCGGGTACCGGGGGGGGTCTTATAGCAATCAGCCCCAGCATTTT
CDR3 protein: CAESGYRGGSYSNQPQHF

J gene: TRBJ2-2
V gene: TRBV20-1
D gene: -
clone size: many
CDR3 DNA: TGCAGTGCTATCGATGCGAACACCGGGGAGCTGTTTTTT
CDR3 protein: CSAIDANTGELFF

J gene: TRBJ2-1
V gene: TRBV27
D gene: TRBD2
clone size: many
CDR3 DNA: TGTGCCAGCAGTTTATGGGGGGAGGGCCTGAATGAGCAGTTCTTC
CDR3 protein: CASSLWGEGLNEQFF

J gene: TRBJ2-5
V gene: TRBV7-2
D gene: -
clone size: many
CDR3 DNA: TGTGCCAGCATCTTAAGGGGGAGGGGGGGAGAGACCCAGTACTTC
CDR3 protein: CASILRGRGGETQYF

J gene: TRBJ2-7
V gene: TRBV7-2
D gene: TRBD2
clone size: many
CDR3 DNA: TGTGCCAGCAGCCACCAGGGGCTAGCGGGAGCGAACGAGCAGTACTTC
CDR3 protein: CASSHQGLAGANEQYF

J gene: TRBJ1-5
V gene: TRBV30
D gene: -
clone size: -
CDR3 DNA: TGTGCCTGGGGACGGACCGCAAATCAGCCCCAGCATTTT
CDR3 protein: CAWGRTANQPQHF

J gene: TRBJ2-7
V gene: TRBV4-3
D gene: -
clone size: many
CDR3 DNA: TGCGCCAGCAGCCAAGTTGCTCCGGGCAGCTCAACCACCTACGAGCAGTACTTC
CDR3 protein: CASSQVAPGSSTTYEQYF

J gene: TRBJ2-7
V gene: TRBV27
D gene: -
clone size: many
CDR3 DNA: TGTGCCAGCAGTTACGCCGGAACCTACGAGCAGTACTTC
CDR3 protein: CASSYAGTYEQYF

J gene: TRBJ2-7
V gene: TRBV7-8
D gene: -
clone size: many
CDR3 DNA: TGTGCCAGCAGCTTAGCCTCCGATTCCTACGAGCAGTACTTC
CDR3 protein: CASSLASDSYEQYF

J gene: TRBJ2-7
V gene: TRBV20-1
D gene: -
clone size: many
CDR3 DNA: TGCAGTGCTTACAAAGGGATGTCCTACGAGCAGTACTTC
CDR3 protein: CSAYKGMSYEQYF

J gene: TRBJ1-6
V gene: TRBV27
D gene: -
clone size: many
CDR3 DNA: TGTGCCAGCAGCCCCCAGGACCGGATACGTTCACCCCTCCACTTT
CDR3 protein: CASSPQDRIRSPLHF

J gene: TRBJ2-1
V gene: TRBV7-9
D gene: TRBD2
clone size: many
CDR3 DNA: TGTGCCAGCAGCTTAGATACTAGCGCCTCGAATGAGCAGTTCTTC
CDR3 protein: CASSLDTSASNEQFF

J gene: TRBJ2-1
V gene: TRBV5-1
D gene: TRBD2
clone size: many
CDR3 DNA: TGCGCCAGCAGCTTGACTAGCGCCTACAATGAGCAGTTCTTC
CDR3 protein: CASSLTSAYNEQFF

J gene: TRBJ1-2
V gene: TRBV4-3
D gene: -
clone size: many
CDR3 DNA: TGCGCCAGCAGCCACATCAGGACCGGGACTTTCGATGGCTACACCTTC
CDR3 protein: CASSHIRTGTFDGYTF

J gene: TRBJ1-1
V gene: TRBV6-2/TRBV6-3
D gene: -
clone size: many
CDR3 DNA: TGTGCCAGTGGGGTTCCTGAAGCTTTCTTT
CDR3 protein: CASGVPEAFF

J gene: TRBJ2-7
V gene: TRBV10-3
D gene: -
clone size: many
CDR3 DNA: TGTGCCATCGGTCAGGGCATCCTGGACGAGCAGTACTTC
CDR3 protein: CAIGQGILDEQYF

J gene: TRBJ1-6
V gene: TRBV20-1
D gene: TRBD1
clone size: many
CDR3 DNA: TGCAGTGCTAATCGACAGGGGGCTTCACCCCTCCACTTT
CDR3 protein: CSANRQGASPLHF

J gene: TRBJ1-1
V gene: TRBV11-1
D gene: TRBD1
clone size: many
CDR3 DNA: TGTGCCAGCAGCTTAGGCCAGGGGGCACGGAACACTGAAGCTTTCTTT
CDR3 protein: CASSLGQGARNTEAFF

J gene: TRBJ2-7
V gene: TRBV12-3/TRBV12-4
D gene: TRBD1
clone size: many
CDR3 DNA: TGTGCCAGCAGATCGGGGACAGGGGTGGAGGAGCAGTACTTC
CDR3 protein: CASRSGTGVEEQYF

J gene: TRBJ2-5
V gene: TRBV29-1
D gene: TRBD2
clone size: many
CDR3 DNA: TGCAGCGTTGTAGCGGGAGGGCCTGGGGTATCCCAGTACTTC
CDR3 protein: CSVVAGGPGVSQYF

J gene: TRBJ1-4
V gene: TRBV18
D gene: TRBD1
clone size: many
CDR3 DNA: TGTGCCAGCTCACCCGACAGGGCTTCTGAAAAACTGTTTTTT
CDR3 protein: CASSPDRASEKLFF

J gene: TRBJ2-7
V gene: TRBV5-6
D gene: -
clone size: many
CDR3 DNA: TGTGCCAGCAGCTTGAACTGGACACCCTACGAGCAGTACTTC
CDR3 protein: CASSLNWTPYEQYF

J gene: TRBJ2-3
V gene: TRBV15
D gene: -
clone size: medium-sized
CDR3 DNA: TGTGCCACCAGCGGAGGCGACAGGACAACAGATACGCAGTATTTT
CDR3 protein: CATSGGDRTTDTQYF

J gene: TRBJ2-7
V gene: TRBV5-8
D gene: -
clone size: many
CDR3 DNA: TGTGCCAGCAGCGGTTACGGGACGGGAGTTTCGGACGAGCAGTACTTC
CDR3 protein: CASSGYGTGVSDEQYF

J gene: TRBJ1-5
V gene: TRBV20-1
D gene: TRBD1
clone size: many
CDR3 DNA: TGCAGTGCCATGACAGGGGAAGGGAATCAGCCCCAGCATTTT
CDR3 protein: CSAMTGEGNQPQHF

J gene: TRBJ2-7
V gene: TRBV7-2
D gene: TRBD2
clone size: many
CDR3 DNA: TGTGCCAGCAGCCCCACTAGCGGAGGATACGAGCAGTACTTC
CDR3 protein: CASSPTSGGYEQYF